The 20 T cell receptor beta chains below come from one sample, sequenced in a study of blood T cells in healthy people across ages. A sample-barcoded 5' primer and a J-beta primer mix were used in a second PCR of roughly 6 to 11 cycles. TCRdb used MiXCR to reprocess the 5' RACE reads, holding one entry per CDR3 protein. The table shows about 1.4 million distinct CDR3 sequences, with approximately 63% occurring only once. Material for sequencing was blood. The receptors originated from a man aged 18 to 35 in good health.

This clonotype has more than one count but fewer than ten. The V and J genes are TRBV20-1 and TRBJ1-4; no definite D call. Looked up from germline, CDR1 is DFQATT and CDR2 is SNEGSKA (reference sequence). The CDR3 consists of 11 residues. As DNA, the CDR3 is TGCAGCATTAATATAAGGGAAAAACTGTTTTTT. Translated: CSINIREKLFF.

The CDR3 DNA follows: TGCGCCAGCAGCCAAGATCTCCGACGGAATCAGCCCCAGCATTTT. It translates to CASSQDLRRNQPQHF. The chain links TRBV4-1 to TRBJ1-5; no clear D. CDR1 is MGHRA, CDR2 YSYEKL, per germline. This CDR3 has 15 amino acids. The V and J ends lost 0 bases and 4 bases respectively, with 10 bases between them.

The chain couples TRBV27 to TRBJ2-1, with 13 bases matching TRBD2. CDR1 is MNHEY and CDR2 is SMNVEV in the germline V gene (reference sequence). The CDR3 sequence is 17 residues long. Trimming cost V 2 bases and J 10 bases; bases outside gene matches: 11. The CDR3 sequence is CASSLPTGLAGVEEQFF. CDR3 sequence (DNA): TGTGCCAGCAGTTTACCCACCGGACTAGCGGGAGTTGAAGAGCAGTTCTTC.

This clonotype was seen a single time. This chain uses TRBV6-5 with TRBJ1-4; 8 bases map to TRBD1. The junction had 13 bases not matched to a gene; V was cut back by 5 bases and J by 8 bases. This CDR3 is built from 16 residues. Germline-derived CDR1 and CDR2 are MNHEY and SVGAGI. DNA for the CDR3: TGTGCCAGCAGTCCCACCGGATCAGGGGGCGGGGAAAAACTGTTTTTT. Translated, it gives CASSPTGSGGGEKLFF.

The chain combines TRBV5-1 with TRBJ1-1, with D hard to call. The germline V gene encodes CDR1 SGHRS and CDR2 YFSETQ. The germline V and J ends were trimmed by 3 bases and 2 bases, with 11 bases remaining between them. The CDR3 has 14 residues. The CDR3 bases are TGCGCCAGCAGCTCCCCCGGGCAAAACACTGAAGCTTTCTTT. Translated, it gives CASSSPGQNTEAFF.

In regard to this clonotype: Its ends do not fully match the called genes, so a read error is possible. The chain employs TRBV9 and TRBJ2-6; D call uncertain. The germline V gene encodes CDR1 SGDLS and CDR2 YYNGEE. This CDR3 comprises 15 residues. As DNA, the CDR3 is TGTGCTAGCAGCGTAGATCCCGCTGGGGCCAACGTCCTGACTTTC. This codes for CASSVDPAGANVLTF. The complete variable domain, with remaining parts taken from reference TRBV9 and TRBJ2-6, reads DSGVTQTPKHLITATGQRVTLRCSPRSGDLSVYWYQQSLDQGLQFLIQYYNGEERAKGNILERFSAQQFPDLHSELNLSSLELGDSALYFCASSVDPAGANVLTFGAGSRLTVL.

The chain employs TRBV7-9 and TRBJ2-6; D is ambiguous. Per the germline V gene, CDR1 is SEHNR and CDR2 is FQNEAQ (reference sequence). V lost 7 bases, J lost 5 bases, and 18 bases lay in between. The CDR3 sequence is 16 residues long. The CDR3: CASTARSLARANVLTF. The DNA of the CDR3 is TGTGCCAGCACCGCGAGATCCCTCGCTCGGGCCAACGTCCTGACTTTC.

J is TRBJ2-1 and V is TRBV5-1; the match to TRBD1 covers 10 bases. Germline V lookup: CDR1 SGHRS, CDR2 YFSETQ. After removal of 4 bases from V and 2 bases from J, the junction contained 9 bases not matched to a gene. CDR3 length: 17 amino acids. The CDR3: CASSHPKGQGAYNEQFF. The CDR3 nucleotides are TGCGCCAGCAGCCACCCGAAAGGACAGGGGGCCTACAATGAGCAGTTCTTC.

The chain has TRBV12-3 or TRBV12-4 and TRBJ1-2; TRBD1 might be the D (6 bases). V dropped 4 bases and J dropped 1 base, with 19 bases sitting between them. The CDR3 runs 17 residues. The CDR3 nucleotides are TGTGCCAGCAGTTCCCTATCCGGGACACCTCTTAACTATGGCTACACCTTC. Translating it yields CASSSLSGTPLNYGYTF.

The gene calls are TRBV4-1 and TRBJ2-5; perhaps D is TRBD1 or TRBD2 (5 bases each). The germline gives CDR1 MGHRA, CDR2 YSYEKL. V lost 4 bases and J lost 5, with 17 bases in between. The CDR3 runs to 15 residues. CDR3: CASSRPAGTRETQYF. CDR3 coding DNA: TGCGCCAGCAGCCGACCGGCAGGGACGAGGGAGACCCAGTACTTC.

The V gene is TRBV9, the J gene TRBJ1-3; tentative D call: TRBD1 (5 bases). The germline CDR1 and CDR2 sequences are SGDLS and YYNGEE. Trimming stripped 3 bases from V and 1 base from J, with 11 bases between. The CDR3 totals 15 residues. CDR3 region: CASSARQLSGNTIYF. The CDR3 DNA reads TGTGCCAGCAGCGCCAGACAGTTGTCTGGAAACACCATATATTTT.

The V gene is TRBV27, the J gene TRBJ2-7; no firm D call. The CDR3 covers 14 residues. V dropped 5 bases and J dropped 4 bases, with 15 bases sitting between them. The germline V gene has CDR1 MNHEY and CDR2 SMNVEV (reference sequence). The CDR3 loop is CASSPADLKYEQYF. The CDR3 DNA is TGTGCCAGCAGTCCCGCTGACCTAAAATACGAGCAGTACTTC.

This clonotype turned up a few times. V gene TRBV6-5 combines with J gene TRBJ2-7; 9 bases are a match to TRBD2. CDR1 is MNHEY, CDR2 SVGAGI, per germline. V gave up 6 bases and J gave up 0 bases; unmatched junction bases: 6. CDR3 length: 15 amino acids. DNA for the CDR3: TGTGCCAGCAGCCTCAGCGGGAGGCGCTCCTACGAGCAGTACTTC. The encoded protein is CASSLSGRRSYEQYF.

The rearrangement links TRBV20-1 to TRBJ2-7; D is unresolved. The V and J ends lost 0 bases and 0 bases respectively, with 12 bases between them. CDR3 size: 15 residues. Looked up from germline, CDR1 is DFQATT and CDR2 is SNEGSKA (reference sequence). The CDR3 sequence is CSAREVRTSSYEQYF. CDR3 coding DNA: TGCAGTGCTAGAGAGGTACGGACCAGCTCCTACGAGCAGTACTTC.

The rearrangement joins TRBV3-1 to TRBJ1-5; D unresolved. The germline V gene has CDR1 LGHDT and CDR2 YNNKEL (reference sequence). The ends were cut back, 0 bases at V and 4 bases at J, with 10 bases in the middle. This CDR3 spans 15 amino acids. Written as DNA, the CDR3 is TGTGCCAGCAGCCAAGAAAGGGCAGGTAATCAGCCCCAGCATTTT. Its translation is CASSQERAGNQPQHF.

The chain recombines TRBV7-9 with TRBJ2-1; 9 nucleotides agree with TRBD1. Germline V gene data show CDR1 as SEHNR and CDR2 as FQNEAQ (reference sequence). V was pared by 5 bases and J by 10 bases, with 6 bases of the junction left unmatched. The CDR3 is 13 residues long. The CDR3 DNA is TGTGCCAGCAGCCCGAGGACAGGGGACGAGCAGTTCTTC. Its translation is CASSPRTGDEQFF.

This clonotype was picked up one time. This rearrangement joins TRBV27 to TRBJ2-2, with 9 bases matching TRBD1. V dropped 6 bases and J dropped 3; count of bases not matched to a gene: 5. This CDR3 is built from 15 residues. Germline V gene lookup returns CDR1 MNHEY and CDR2 SMNVEV (reference sequence). The CDR3, as DNA: TGTGCCAGCAGGGACAGGGGCGAGGACACCGGGGAGCTGTTTTTT. Amino acids: CASRDRGEDTGELFF.

The table lists this clonotype with a few counts. This rearrangement joins TRBV4-2 to TRBJ2-7; D unclear. V lost 0 bases to trimming and J lost 0 bases, with 15 bases between them. The CDR3 is made up of 17 amino acids. Germline lookup yields CDR1 LGHNA and CDR2 YNFKEQ. For the CDR3, the DNA is TGTGCCAGCAGCCAAGAAGGTCCCGGGTTTAGCTCCTACGAGCAGTACTTC. It is translated as CASSQEGPGFSSYEQYF.

The chain carries TRBV24-1 and TRBJ1-5, with TRBD1 matching 7 bases. Germline V gene data show CDR1 as KGHDR and CDR2 as SFDVKD. The CDR3 covers 15 residues. Losses at the gene ends were 6 bases for V and 1 base for J; bases not matched to a gene: 5. The CDR3 reads CATSPTGESNQPQHF. For the CDR3, the DNA is TGTGCCACCAGTCCTACAGGGGAGAGCAATCAGCCCCAGCATTTT.

The V call is TRBV20-1, the J call TRBJ2-3, with 8 bases fitting TRBD1. Germline CDR1 and CDR2: DFQATT and SNEGSKA (reference sequence). With 7 bases clipped from V and 6 bases from J, the junction kept 3 bases outside the gene matches. The CDR3 contains 11 residues. The CDR3 here is CSDRQGDTQYF. The CDR3 DNA is TGCAGTGACCGACAGGGGGATACGCAGTATTTT.